This T cell receptor beta chain was identified during a study of Ad26.COV2.S vaccination and SARS-CoV-2 variants. Study details: The vaccine Ad26.COV2.S was put into the muscle once, or twice with 56 days between.

This table comes from immunoSEQ multiplex PCR, and its TCRdb copy is limited to in-frame clones, with some not included. The sample consists of 400,000 to 500,000 clones, roughly nine tenths of them appearing once. Described treatment: around 19 received Ad26.COV2.S at low or high dose, single or two shots; 5 received placebo; per-sample allocation not given. Material that was analyzed had been drawn on day 63 after the first vaccine or placebo injection. In Boston, an adult donor aged 18-55 years took part. Study results and caveats: The analyses of TCR breadth and depth may have understated the size of total T cell responses.

This clone showed up just once. Its matching antigen is unknown. The sample was peripheral blood, taken in a trial of Ad26.COV2.S vaccine versus placebo. The receptor's source is a person between 18 and 65 years old who received the Ad26.COV2.S COVID-19 vaccine or a placebo.

The CDR3 sequence: CAISGDRGVYNEQFF. The CDR3 DNA sequence: TGTGCCATCAGTGGGGACAGGGGAGTTTACAATGAGCAGTTCTTC. This chain links TRBV10-3 with TRBJ2-1, with 10 bases identical to TRBD1. Germline values: CDR1 ENHRY, CDR2 SYGVKD. Unmatched junction bases numbered 4, after V lost 4 bases and J lost 4 bases. This CDR3 spans 15 amino acids.